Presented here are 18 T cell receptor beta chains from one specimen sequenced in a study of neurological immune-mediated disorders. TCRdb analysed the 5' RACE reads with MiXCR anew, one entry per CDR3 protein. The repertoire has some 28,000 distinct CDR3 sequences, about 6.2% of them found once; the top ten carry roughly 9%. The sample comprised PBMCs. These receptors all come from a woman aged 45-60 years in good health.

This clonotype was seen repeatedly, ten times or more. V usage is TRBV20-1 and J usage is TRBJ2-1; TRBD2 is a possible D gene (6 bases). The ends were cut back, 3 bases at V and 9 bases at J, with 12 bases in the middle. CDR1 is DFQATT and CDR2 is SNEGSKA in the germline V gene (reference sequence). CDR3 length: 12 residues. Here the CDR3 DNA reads TGCAGTGCTAGCCTCTTCGGGAGTGAGCAGTTCTTC. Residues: CSASLFGSEQFF.

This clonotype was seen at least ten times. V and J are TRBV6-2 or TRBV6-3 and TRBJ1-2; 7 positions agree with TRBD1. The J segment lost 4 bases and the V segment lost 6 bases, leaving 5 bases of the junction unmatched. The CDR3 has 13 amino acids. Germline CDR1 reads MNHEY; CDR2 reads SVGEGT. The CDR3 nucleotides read TGTGCCAGCAGCTCCGGGACAGTCTATGGCTACACCTTC. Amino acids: CASSSGTVYGYTF.

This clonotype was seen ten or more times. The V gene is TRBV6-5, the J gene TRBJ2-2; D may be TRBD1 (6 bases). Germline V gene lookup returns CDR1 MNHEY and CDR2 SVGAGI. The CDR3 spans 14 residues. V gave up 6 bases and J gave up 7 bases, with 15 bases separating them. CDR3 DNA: TGTGCCAGCAGCCGTGAGACAGGACTCGGGGAGCTGTTTTTT. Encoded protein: CASSRETGLGELFF.

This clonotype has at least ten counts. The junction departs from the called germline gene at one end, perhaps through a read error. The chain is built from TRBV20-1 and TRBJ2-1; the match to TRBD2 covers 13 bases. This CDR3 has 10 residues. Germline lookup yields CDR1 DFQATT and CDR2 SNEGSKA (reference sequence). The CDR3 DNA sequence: TGCAGTGCAACCGGGACTAGCGGGACATTC. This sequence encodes CSATGTSGTF.

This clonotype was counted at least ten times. The CDR3 region is CASSSDRRAGELFF. The CDR3 DNA reads TGTGCCAGCAGCTCCGACAGGAGAGCCGGGGAGCTGTTTTTT. The chain links TRBV7-7 to TRBJ2-2; TRBD1 is a possible D gene (6 bases). The CDR3 contains 14 residues. V lost 4 bases and J 6 bases, leaving 12 bases between the germline ends. Germline-derived CDR1 and CDR2 are SSHAT and FNYEAQ (reference sequence).

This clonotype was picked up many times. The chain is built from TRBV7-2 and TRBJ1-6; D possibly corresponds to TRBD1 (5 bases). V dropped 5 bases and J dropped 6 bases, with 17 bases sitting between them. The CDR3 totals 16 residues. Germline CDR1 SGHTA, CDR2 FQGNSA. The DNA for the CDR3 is TGTGCCAGCAGCCTAGGGGTACAGGCCTCTAATTCACCCCTCCACTTT. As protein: CASSLGVQASNSPLHF.

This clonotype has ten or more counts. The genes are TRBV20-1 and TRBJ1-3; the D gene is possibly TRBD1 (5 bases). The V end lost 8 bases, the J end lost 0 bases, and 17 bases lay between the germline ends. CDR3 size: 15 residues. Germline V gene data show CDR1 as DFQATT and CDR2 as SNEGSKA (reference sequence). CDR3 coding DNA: TGCAGTTCTCGACGTAGACAGAACTCTGGAAACACCATATATTTT. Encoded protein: CSSRRRQNSGNTIYF.

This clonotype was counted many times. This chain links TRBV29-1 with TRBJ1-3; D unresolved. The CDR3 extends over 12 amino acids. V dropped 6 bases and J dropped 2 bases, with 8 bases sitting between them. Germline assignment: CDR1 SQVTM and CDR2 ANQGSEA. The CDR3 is CSVDGTGNTIYF. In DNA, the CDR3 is TGCAGCGTCGACGGAACTGGAAACACCATATATTTT.

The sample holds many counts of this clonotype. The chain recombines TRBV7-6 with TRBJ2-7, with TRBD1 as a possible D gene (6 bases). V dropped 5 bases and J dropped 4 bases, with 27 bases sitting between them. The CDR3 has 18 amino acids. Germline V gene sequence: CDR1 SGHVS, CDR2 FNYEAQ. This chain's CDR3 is CASSPQGAALQAPYEQYF. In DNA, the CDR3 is TGTGCCAGCAGCCCACAGGGAGCAGCGCTACAAGCTCCTTACGAGCAGTACTTC.

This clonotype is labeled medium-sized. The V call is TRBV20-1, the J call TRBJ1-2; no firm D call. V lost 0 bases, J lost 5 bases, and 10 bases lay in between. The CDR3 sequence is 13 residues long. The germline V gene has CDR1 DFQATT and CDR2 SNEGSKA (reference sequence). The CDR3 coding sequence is TGCAGTGCTAGAGATGTTGGGTTATATGGCTACACCTTC. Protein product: CSARDVGLYGYTF.

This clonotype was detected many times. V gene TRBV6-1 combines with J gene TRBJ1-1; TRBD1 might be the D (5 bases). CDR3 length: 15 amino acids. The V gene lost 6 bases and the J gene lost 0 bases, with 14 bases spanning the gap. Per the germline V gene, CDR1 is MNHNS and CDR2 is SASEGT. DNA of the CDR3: TGTGCCAGCAGCCCGGGAAAGACAGTGAACACTGAAGCTTTCTTT. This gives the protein CASSPGKTVNTEAFF.

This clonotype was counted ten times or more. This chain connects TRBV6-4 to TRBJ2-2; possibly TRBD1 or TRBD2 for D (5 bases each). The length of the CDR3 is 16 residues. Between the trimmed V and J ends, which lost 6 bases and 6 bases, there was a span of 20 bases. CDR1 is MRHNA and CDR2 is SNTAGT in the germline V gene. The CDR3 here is CASRPAWDRPSGELFF. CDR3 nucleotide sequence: TGTGCCAGCAGACCTGCTTGGGACCGCCCGTCCGGGGAGCTGTTTTTT.

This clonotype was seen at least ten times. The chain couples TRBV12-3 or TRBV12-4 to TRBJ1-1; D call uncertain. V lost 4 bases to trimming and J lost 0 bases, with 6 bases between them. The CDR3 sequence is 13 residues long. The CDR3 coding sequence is TGTGCCAGCAGTTCAAGGGTGAACACTGAAGCTTTCTTT. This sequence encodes CASSSRVNTEAFF.

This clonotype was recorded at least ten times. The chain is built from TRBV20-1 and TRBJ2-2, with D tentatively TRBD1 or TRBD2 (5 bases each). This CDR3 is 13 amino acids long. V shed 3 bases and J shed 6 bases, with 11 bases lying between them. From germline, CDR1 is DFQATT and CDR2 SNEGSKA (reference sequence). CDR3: CSASFGGPGELFF. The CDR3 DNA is TGCAGTGCTAGTTTTGGGGGACCCGGGGAGCTGTTTTTT.

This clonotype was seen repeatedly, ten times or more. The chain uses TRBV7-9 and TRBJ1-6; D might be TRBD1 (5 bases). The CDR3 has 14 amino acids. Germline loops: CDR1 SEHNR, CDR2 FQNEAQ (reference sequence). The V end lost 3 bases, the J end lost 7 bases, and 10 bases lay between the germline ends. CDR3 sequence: CASSLDIPNSPLHF. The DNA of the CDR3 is TGTGCCAGCAGCTTGGACATCCCAAATTCACCCCTCCACTTT.

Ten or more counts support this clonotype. This CDR3 is CSARDLIQAHYGYTF. The CDR3 nucleotides are TGCAGTGCTAGAGATCTCATTCAGGCCCACTATGGCTACACCTTC. V is TRBV20-1 and J is TRBJ1-2; D unclear. V gave up 0 bases and J gave up 3 bases, with 14 bases separating them. This CDR3 spans 15 amino acids. Germline CDR1 reads DFQATT; CDR2 reads SNEGSKA (reference sequence).

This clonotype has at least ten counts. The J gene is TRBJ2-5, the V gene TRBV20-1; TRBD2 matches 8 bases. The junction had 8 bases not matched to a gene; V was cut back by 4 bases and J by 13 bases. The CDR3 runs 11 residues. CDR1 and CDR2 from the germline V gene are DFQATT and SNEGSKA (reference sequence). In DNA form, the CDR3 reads TGCAGTGCTACGTCCGGGGGGGTGTCGTACTTC. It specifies CSATSGGVSYF.

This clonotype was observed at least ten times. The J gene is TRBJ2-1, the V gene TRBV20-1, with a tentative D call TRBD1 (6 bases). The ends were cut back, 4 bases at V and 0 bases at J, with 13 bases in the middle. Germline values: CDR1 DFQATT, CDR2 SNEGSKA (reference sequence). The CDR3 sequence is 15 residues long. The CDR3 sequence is CSAILRGPSYNEQFF. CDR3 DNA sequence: TGCAGTGCTATACTCAGGGGACCCTCCTACAATGAGCAGTTCTTC.